This entry is about one T cell receptor (beta chain). Its antigen remains unknown. The CDR3 extends over 15 amino acids. The germline V gene has CDR1 SGDLS and CDR2 YYNGEE. The V and J ends lost 1 base and 4 bases respectively, with 13 bases between them. This entry comes from a study of T cells in Graves' hyperthyroidism and ophthalmopathy. Study-level information: Peripheral blood was taken when the disease was first diagnosed, before any treatment began.

TCR beta CDR3 regions were amplified from RNA transcripts. TCR CDR3 underwent first-round RT-PCR with the HTBI primer set. TCRdb analysed the multiplex PCR reads with MiXCR anew, one entry per CDR3 protein. The table records around 300,000 distinct CDR3 sequences, 20% to 25% of them present only once. Patients with uncontrolled infections, other autoimmune diseases, pregnancy or lactation were excluded. Study-wide results and caveats: Blood also contained most expanded thyroid clonotypes above 0.001.

The TCR originated in a man aged 25 to 40 with Graves' ophthalmopathy. The material sequenced was blood. The rearrangement links TRBV9 to TRBJ2-3; no clear D gene. CDR3 sequence: CASSVMYSSPDTQYF. CDR3 nucleotides: TGTGCCAGCAGCGTAATGTACAGCTCCCCAGATACGCAGTATTTT.